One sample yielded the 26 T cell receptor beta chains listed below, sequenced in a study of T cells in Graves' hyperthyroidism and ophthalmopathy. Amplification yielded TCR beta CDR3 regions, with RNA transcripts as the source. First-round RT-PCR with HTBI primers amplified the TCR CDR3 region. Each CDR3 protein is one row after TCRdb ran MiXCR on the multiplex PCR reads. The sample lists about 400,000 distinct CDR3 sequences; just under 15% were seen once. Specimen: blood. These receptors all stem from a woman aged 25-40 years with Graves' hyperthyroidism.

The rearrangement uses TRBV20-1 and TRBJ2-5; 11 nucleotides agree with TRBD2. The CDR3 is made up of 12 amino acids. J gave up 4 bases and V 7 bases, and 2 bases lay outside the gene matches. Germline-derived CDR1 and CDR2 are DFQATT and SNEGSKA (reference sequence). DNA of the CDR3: TGCAGTGGACTAGCGGGACGAGAGACCCAGTACTTC. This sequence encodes CSGLAGRETQYF.

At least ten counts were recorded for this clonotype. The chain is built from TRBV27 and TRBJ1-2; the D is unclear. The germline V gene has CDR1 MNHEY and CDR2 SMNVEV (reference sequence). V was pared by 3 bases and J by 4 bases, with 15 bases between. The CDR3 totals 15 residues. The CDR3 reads CASSFRAGIGYGYTF. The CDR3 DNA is TGTGCCAGCAGTTTTAGGGCGGGAATCGGCTATGGCTACACCTTC.

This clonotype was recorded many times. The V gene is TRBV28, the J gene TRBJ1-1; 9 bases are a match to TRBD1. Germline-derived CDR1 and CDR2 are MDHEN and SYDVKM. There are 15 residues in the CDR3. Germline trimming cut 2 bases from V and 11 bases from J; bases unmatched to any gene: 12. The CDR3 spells CASSLSLWGTGIAFF. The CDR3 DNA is TGTGCCAGCAGTTTAAGCCTGTGGGGGACAGGGATTGCTTTCTTT.

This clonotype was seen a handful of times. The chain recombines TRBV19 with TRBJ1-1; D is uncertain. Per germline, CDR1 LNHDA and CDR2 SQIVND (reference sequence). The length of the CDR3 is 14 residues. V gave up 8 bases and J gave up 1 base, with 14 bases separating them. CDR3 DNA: TGTGCCAGTCGAAGTCCGGGGAAGAACACTGAAGCTTTCTTT. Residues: CASRSPGKNTEAFF.

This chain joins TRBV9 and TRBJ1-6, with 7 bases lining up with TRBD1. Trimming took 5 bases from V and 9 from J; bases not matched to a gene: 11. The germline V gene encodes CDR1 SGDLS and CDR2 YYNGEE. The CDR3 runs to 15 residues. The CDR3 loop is CASSGTGARGSPLHF. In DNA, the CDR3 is TGTGCCAGCAGTGGAACAGGGGCACGGGGTTCACCCCTCCACTTT.

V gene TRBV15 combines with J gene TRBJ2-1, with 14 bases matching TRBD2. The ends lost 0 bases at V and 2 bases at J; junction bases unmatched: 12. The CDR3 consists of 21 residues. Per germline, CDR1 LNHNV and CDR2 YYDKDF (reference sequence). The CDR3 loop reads CATSRETSGTSGSSTYNEQFF. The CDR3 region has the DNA TGTGCCACCAGCAGAGAAACCTCCGGGACTAGCGGGAGTAGTACCTACAATGAGCAGTTCTTC.

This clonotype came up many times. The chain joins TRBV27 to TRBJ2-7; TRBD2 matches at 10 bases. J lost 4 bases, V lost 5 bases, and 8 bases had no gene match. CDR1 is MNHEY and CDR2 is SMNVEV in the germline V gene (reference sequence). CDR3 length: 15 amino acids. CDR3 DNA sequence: TGTGCCAGCAGTACACCGGGACTAGCGAGATACGAGCAGTACTTC. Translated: CASSTPGLARYEQYF.

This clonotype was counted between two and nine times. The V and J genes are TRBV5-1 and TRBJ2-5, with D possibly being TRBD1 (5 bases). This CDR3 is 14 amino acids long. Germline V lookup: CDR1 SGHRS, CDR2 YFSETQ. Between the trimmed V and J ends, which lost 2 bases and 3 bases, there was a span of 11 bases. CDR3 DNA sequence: TGCGCCAGCAGCTTACAGGTCCGGGAAGAGACCCAGTACTTC. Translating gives CASSLQVREETQYF.

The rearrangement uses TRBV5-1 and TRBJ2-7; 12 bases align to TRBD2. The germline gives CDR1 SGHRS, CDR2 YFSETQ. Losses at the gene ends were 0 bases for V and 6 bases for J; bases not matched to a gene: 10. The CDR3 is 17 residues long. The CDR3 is CASSLAASGRALGEQYF. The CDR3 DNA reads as TGCGCCAGCAGCTTGGCGGCTAGCGGGAGGGCCTTGGGCGAGCAGTACTTC.

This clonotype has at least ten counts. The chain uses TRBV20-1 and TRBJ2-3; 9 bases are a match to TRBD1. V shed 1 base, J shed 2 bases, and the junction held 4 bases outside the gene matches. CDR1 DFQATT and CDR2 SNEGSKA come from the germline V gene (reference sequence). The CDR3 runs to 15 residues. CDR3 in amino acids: CSARADRGLTDTQYF. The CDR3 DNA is TGCAGTGCTAGAGCGGACAGGGGACTCACAGATACGCAGTATTTT.

The CDR3 DNA sequence: TGTGCCAGCAGCTTAGTCTCCCCAGCCAAAAACATTCAGTACTTC. This gives the protein CASSLVSPAKNIQYF. The J gene is TRBJ2-4, the V gene TRBV7-9; unclear D gene. The CDR3 contains 15 residues. Germline-derived CDR1 and CDR2 are SEHNR and FQNEAQ (reference sequence). V lost 1 base and J 0 bases, leaving 7 bases between the germline ends.

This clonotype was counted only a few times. The CDR3: CASSIDPYSRGSEKLFF. The CDR3 DNA sequence: TGTGCCAGTAGTATAGACCCCTATTCGAGGGGAAGTGAAAAACTGTTTTTT. The rearrangement joins TRBV19 to TRBJ1-4, with D perhaps TRBD1 (5 bases). Per the germline V gene, CDR1 is LNHDA and CDR2 is SQIVND (reference sequence). Between the trimmed V and J ends, which lost 0 bases and 7 bases, there was a span of 18 bases. The CDR3 runs to 17 residues.

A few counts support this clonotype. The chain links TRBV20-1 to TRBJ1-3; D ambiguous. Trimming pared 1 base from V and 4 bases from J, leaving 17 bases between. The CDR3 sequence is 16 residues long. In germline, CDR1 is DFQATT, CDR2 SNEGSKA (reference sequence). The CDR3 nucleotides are TGCAGTGCTAGAGTTCCCCTCGGGGAGTACGGAAACACCATATATTTT. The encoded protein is CSARVPLGEYGNTIYF.

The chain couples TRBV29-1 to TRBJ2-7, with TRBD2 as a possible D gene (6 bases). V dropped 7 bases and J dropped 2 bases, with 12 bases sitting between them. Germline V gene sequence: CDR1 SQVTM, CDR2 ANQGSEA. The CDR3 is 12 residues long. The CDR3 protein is CSAGGSTYEQYF. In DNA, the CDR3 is TGCAGCGCCGGGGGATCCACCTACGAGCAGTACTTC.

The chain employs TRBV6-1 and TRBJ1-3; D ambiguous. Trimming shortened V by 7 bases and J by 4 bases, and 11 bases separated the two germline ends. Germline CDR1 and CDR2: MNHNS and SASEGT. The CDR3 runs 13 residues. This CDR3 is CASTLRNGNTIYF. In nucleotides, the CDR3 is TGTGCCAGCACCCTTCGGAACGGAAACACCATATATTTT.

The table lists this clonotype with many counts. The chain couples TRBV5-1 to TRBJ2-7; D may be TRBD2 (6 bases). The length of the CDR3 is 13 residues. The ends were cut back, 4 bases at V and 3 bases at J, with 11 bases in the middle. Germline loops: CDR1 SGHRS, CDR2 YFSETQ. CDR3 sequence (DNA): TGCGCCAGCAGCAAGGGACTGGACTACGAGCAGTACTTC. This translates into CASSKGLDYEQYF.

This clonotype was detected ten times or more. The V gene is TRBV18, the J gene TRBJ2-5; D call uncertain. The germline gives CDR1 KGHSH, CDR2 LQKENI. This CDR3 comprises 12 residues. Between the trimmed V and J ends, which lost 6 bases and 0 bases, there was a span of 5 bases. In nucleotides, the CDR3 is TGTGCCAGCTCTCCGAACCAAGAGACCCAGTACTTC. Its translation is CASSPNQETQYF.

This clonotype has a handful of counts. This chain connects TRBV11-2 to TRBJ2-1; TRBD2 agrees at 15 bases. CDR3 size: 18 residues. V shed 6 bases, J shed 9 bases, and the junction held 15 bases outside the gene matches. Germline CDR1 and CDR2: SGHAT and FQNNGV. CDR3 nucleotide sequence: TGTGCCAGCAGGCAAAATACCGGGACTAGCGGGAGGCCTAGTGAGCAGTTCTTC. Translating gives CASRQNTGTSGRPSEQFF.

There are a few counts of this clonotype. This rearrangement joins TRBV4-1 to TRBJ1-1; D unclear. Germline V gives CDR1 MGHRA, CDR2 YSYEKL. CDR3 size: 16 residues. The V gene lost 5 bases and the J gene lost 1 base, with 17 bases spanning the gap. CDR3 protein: CASSEGTALGNTEAFF. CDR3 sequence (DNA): TGCGCCAGCAGCGAAGGTACTGCCCTAGGGAACACTGAAGCTTTCTTT.

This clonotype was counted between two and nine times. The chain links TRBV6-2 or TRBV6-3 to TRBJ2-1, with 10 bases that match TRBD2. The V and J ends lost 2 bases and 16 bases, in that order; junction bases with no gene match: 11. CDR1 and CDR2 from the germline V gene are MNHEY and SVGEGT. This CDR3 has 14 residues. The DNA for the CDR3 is TGTGCCAGCAGTTACGGGCTAGCGGGAGTGCAAGTTTTCTTC. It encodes CASSYGLAGVQVFF.

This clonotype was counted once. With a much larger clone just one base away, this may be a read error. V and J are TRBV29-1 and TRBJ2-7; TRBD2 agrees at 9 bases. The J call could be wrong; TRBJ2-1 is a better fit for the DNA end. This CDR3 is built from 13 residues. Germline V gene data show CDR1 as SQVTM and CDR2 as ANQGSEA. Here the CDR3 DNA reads TGCAGCGTTATTATAGCGGGAGCCTACGAGCAGTTCTTC. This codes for CSVIIAGAYEQFF.

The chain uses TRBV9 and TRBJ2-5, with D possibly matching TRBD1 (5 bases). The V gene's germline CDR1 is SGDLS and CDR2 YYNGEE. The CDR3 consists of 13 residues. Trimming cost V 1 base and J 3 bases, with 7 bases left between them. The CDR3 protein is CASSVQGEETQYF. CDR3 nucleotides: TGTGCCAGCAGCGTACAGGGTGAAGAGACCCAGTACTTC.

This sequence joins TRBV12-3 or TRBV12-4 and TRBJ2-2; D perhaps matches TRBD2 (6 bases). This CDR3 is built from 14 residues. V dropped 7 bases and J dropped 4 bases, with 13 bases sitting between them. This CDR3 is CASTLSGGTGELFF. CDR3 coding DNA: TGTGCCAGCACCCTTAGCGGAGGCACCGGGGAGCTGTTTTTT.

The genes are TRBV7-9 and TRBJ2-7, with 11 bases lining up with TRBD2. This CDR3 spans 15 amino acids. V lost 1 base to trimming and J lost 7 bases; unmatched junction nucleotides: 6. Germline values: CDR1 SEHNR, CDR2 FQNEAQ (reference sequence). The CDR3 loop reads CASSLDLAGGLEQYF. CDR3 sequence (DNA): TGTGCCAGCAGCTTAGACTTAGCGGGAGGGCTGGAGCAGTACTTC.

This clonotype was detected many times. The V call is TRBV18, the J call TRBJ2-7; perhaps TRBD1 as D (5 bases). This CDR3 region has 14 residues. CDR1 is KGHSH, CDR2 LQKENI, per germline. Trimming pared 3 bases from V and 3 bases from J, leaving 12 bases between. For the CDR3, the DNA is TGTGCCAGCTCACCGACCGCAGGGAACTACGAGCAGTACTTC. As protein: CASSPTAGNYEQYF.

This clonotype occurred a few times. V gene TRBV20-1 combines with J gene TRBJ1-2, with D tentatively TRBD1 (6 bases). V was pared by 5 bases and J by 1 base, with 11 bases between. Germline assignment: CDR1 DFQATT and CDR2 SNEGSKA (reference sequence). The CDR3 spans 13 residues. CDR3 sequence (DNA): TGCAGTGCTGATGACAGGAGTAACTATGGCTACACCTTC. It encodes CSADDRSNYGYTF.